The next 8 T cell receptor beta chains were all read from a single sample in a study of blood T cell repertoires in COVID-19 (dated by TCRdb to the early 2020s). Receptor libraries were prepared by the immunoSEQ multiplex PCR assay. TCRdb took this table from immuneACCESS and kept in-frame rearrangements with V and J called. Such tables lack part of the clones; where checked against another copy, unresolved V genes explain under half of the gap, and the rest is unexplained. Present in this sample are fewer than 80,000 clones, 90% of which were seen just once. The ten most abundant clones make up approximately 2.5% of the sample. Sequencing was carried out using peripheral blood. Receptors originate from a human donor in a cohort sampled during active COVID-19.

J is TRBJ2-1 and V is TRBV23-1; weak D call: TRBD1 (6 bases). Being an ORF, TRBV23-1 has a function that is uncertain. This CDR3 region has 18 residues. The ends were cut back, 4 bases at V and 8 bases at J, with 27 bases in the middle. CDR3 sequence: CASSPPGQPTTFRDEQFF. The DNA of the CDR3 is TGCGCCAGCAGTCCCCCCGGACAGCCAACCACTTTTAGGGATGAGCAGTTCTTC.

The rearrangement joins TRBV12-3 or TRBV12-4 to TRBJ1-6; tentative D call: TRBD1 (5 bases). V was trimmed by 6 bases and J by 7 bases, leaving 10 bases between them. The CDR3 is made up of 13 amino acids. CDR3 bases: TGTGCCAGCAGCCAGGGCTTGAATTCACCCCTCCACTTT. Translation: CASSQGLNSPLHF.

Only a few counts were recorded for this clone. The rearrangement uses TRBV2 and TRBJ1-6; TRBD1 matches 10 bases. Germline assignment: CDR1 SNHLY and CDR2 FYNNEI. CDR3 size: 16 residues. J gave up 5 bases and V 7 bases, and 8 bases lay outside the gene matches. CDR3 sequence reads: CASKDRGRVDNSPLHF. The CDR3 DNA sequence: TGTGCCAGCAAAGACAGGGGGCGCGTCGATAATTCACCCCTCCACTTT. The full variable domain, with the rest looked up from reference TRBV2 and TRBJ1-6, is EPEVTQTPSHQVTQMGQEVILRCVPISNHLYFYWYRQILGQKVEFLVSFYNNEISEKSEIFDDQFSVERPDGSNFTLKIRSTKLEDSAMYFCASKDRGRVDNSPLHFGNGTRLTVT.

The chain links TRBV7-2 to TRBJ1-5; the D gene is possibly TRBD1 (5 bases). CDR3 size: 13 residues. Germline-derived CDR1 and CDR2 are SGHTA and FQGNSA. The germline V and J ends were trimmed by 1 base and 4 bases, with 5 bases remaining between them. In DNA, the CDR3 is TGTGCCAGCAGCTTAGACAGGAATCAGCCCCAGCATTTT. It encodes CASSLDRNQPQHF.

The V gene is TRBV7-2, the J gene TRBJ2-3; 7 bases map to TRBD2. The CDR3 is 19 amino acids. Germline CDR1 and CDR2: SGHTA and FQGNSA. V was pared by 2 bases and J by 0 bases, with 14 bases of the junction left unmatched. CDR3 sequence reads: CASSLRKGGSGTSTDTQYF. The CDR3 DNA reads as TGTGCCAGCAGCTTAAGGAAGGGAGGGAGCGGTACTAGCACAGATACGCAGTATTTT.

This chain's CDR3 is CASSSGGGARAFF. The CDR3 nucleotides are TGCGCCAGCAGCTCCGGAGGGGGGGCGCGGGCTTTCTTT. The chain recombines TRBV4-3 with TRBJ1-1; the D gene is possibly TRBD1 (6 bases). The CDR3 covers 13 residues. The ends were cut back, 5 bases at V and 11 bases at J, with 18 bases in the middle. In germline, CDR1 is LGHNA, CDR2 YSLEER.

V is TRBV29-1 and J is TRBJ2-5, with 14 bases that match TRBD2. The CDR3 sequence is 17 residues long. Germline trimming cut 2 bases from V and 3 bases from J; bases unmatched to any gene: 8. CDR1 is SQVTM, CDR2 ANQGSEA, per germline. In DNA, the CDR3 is TGCAGCGTTGAATGGGGGACTAGCGGGGGCATCAAAGAGACCCAGTACTTC. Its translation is CSVEWGTSGGIKETQYF.

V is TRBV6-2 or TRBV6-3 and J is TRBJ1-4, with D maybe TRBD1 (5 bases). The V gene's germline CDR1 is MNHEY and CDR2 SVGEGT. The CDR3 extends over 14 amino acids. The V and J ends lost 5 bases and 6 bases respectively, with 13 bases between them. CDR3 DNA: TGTGCCAGCAGTACAGGCTTTCGGTATGAAAAACTGTTTTTT. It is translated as CASSTGFRYEKLFF.